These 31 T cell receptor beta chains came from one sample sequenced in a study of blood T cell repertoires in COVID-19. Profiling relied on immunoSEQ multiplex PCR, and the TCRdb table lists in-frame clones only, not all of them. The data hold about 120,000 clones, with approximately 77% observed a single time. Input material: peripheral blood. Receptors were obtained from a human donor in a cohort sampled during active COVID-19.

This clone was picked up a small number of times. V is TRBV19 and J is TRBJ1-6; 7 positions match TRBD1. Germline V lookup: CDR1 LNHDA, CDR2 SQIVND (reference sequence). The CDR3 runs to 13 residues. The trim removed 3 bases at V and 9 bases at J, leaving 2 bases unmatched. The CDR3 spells CASSIRTGSPLHF. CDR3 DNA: TGTGCCAGTAGTATCCGGACAGGTTCACCCCTCCACTTT.

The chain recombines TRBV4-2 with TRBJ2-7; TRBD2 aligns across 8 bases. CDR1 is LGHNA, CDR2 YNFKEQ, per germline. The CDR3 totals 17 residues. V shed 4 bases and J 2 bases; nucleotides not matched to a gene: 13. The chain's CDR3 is CASSPVAQGLVAYEQYF. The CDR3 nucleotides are TGTGCCAGCAGCCCCGTTGCCCAGGGACTAGTTGCCTACGAGCAGTACTTC.

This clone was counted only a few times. The CDR3 coding sequence is TGTGCCAGCAGTGAATGGGCCAGGGTCGAGCAGTACTTC. Translated: CASSEWARVEQYF. V usage is TRBV25-1 and J usage is TRBJ2-7; D possibly corresponds to TRBD1 (5 bases). Germline-derived CDR1 and CDR2 are MGHDK and SYGVNS. V dropped 1 base and J dropped 6 bases, with 10 bases sitting between them. The CDR3 covers 13 residues.

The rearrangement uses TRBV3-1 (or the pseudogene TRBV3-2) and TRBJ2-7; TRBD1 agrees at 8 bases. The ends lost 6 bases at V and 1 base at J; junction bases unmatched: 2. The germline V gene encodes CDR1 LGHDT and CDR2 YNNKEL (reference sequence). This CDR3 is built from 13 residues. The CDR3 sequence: CASRGQDSYEQYF. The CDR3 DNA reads TGTGCCAGCAGGGGACAGGATTCCTACGAGCAGTACTTC.

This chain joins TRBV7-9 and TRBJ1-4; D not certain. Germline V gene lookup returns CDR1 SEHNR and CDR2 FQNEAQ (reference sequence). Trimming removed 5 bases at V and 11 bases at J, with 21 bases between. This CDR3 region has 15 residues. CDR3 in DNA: TGTGCCAGCAGCCCGGGCGGGTCTACGGGTTGGAAACTGTTTTTT. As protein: CASSPGGSTGWKLFF.

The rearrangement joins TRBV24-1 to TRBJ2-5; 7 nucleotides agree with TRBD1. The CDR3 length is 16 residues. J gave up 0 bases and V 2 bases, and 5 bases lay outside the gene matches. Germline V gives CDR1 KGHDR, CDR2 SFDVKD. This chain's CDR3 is CATSDSAGGNQETQYF. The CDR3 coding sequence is TGTGCCACCAGTGATTCGGCAGGGGGAAACCAAGAGACCCAGTACTTC.

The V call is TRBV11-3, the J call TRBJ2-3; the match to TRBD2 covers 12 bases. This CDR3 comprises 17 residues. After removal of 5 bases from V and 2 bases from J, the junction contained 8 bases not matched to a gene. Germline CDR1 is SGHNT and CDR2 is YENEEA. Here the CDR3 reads CASSRIGLAGITDTQYF. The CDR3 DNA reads TGTGCCAGCAGCCGAATTGGACTAGCGGGGATCACAGATACGCAGTATTTT.

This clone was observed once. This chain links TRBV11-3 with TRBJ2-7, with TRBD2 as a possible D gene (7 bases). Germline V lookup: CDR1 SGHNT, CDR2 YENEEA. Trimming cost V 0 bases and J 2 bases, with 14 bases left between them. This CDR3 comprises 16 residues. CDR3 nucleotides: TGTGCCAGCAGCTTAGAAGGGGGGGGAAGGCCCTACGAGCAGTACTTC. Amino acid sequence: CASSLEGGGRPYEQYF.

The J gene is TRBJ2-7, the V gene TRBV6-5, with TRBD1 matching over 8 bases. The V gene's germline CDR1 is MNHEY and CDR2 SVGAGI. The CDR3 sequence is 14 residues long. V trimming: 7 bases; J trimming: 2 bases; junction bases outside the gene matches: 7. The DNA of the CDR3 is TGTGCCAGCACCACGGCACAGGGGGCCTACGAGCAGTACTTC. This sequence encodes CASTTAQGAYEQYF.

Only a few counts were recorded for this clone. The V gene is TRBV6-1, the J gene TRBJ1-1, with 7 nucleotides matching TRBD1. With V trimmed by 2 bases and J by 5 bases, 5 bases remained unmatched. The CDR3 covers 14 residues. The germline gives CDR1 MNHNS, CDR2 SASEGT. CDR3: CASSESGRGTEAFF. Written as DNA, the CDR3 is TGTGCCAGCAGTGAATCGGGCAGGGGGACTGAAGCTTTCTTT.

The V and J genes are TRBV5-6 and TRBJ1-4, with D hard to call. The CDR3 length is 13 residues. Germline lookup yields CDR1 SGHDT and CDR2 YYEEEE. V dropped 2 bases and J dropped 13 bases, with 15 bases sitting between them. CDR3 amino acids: CASSLGLQEGLFF. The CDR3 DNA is TGTGCCAGCAGCTTAGGCCTACAAGAGGGACTGTTTTTT.

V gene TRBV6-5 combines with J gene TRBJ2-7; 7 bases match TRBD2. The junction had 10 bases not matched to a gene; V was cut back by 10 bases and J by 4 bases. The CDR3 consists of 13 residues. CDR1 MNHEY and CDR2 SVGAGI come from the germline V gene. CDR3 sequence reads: CATGRVTSYEQYF. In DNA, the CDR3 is TGTGCCACAGGGAGGGTAACGAGTTACGAGCAGTACTTC.

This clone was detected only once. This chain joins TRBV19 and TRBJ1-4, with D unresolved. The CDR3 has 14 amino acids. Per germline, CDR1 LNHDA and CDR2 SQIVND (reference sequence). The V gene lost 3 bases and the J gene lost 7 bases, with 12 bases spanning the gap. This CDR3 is CASSIRLESEKLFF. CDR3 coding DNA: TGTGCCAGTAGTATTAGACTGGAGAGTGAAAAACTGTTTTTT.

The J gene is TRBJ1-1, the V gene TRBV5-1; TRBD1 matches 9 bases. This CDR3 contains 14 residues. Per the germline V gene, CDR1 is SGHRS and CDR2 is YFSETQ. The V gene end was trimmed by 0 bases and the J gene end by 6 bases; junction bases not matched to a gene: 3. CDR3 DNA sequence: TGCGCCAGCAGCTTGGAACAGGGGGCAGCTGAAGCTTTCTTT. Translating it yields CASSLEQGAAEAFF.

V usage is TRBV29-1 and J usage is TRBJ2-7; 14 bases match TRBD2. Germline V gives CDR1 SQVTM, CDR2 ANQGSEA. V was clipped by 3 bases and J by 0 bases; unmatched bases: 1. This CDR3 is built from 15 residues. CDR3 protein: CSVEGLAGASYEQYF. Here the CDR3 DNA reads TGCAGCGTTGAGGGACTAGCGGGAGCCTCCTACGAGCAGTACTTC.

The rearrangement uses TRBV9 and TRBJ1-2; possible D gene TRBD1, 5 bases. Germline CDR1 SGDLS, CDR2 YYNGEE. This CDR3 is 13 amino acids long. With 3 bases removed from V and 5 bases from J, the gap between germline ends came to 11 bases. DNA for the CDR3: TGTGCCAGCAGCGCGACAGTTTCTTATGGCTACACCTTC. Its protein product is CASSATVSYGYTF.

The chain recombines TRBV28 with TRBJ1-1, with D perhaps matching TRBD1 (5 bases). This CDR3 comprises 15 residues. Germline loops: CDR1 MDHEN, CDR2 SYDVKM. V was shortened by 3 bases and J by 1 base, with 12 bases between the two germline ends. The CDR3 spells CASSFPGGGNTEAFF. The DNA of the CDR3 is TGTGCCAGCAGTTTCCCCGGGGGGGGGAACACTGAAGCTTTCTTT.

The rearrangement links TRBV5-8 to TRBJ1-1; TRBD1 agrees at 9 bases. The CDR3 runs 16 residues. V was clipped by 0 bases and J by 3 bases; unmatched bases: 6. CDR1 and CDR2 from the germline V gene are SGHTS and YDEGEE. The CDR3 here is CASSLGPQGADTEAFF. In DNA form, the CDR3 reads TGTGCCAGCAGCTTGGGGCCACAGGGGGCGGACACTGAAGCTTTCTTT.

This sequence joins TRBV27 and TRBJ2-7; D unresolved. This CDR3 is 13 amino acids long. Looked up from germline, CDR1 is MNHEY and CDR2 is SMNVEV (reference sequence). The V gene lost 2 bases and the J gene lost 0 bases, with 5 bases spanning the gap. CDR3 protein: CASSLSPSYEQYF. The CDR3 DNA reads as TGTGCCAGCAGTTTAAGCCCCTCCTACGAGCAGTACTTC.

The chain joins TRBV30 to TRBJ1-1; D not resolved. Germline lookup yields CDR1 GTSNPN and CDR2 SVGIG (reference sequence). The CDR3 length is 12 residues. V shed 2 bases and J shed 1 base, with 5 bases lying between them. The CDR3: CAWSPGNTEAFF. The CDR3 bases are TGTGCCTGGAGTCCAGGGAACACTGAAGCTTTCTTT.

CDR3 sequence: CASSLDLEDGYTF. The CDR3, as DNA: TGTGCCAGCAGCTTGGATTTGGAGGATGGCTACACCTTC. The chain is built from TRBV5-6 and TRBJ1-2; D gene ambiguous. The CDR3 is 13 residues long. Germline assignment: CDR1 SGHDT and CDR2 YYEEEE. The germline V and J ends were trimmed by 0 bases and 6 bases, with 9 bases remaining between them.

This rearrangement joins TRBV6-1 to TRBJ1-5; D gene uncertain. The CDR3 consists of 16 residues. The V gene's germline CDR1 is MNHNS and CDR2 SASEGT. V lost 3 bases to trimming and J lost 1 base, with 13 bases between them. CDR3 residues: CASSDAWTESNQPQHF. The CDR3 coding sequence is TGTGCCAGCAGTGACGCCTGGACTGAAAGCAATCAGCCCCAGCATTTT.

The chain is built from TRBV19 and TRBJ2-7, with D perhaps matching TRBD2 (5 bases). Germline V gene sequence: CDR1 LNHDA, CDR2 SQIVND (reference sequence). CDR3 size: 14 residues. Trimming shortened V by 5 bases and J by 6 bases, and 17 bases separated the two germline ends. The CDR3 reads CASSFLTEGSEQYF. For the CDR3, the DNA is TGTGCCAGTAGTTTCCTCACCGAGGGTTCCGAGCAGTACTTC.

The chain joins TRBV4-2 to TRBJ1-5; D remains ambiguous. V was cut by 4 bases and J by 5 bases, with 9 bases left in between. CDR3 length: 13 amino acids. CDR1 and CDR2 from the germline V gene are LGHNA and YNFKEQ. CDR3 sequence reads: CASSPSSDQPQHF. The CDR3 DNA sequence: TGTGCCAGCAGCCCGTCCAGCGATCAGCCCCAGCATTTT.

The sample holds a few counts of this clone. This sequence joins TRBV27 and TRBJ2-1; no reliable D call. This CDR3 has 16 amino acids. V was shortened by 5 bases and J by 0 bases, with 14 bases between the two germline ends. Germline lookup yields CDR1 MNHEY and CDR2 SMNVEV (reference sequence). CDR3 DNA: TGTGCCAGCAGTACCAGGTCGAGCCTCTCCTACAATGAGCAGTTCTTC. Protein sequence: CASSTRSSLSYNEQFF.

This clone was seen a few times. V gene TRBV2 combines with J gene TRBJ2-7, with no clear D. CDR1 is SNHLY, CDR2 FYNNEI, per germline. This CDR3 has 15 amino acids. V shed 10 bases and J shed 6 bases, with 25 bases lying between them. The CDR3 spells CATLSSALEVVEQYF. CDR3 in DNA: TGTGCCACCCTATCCTCTGCCTTAGAGGTAGTCGAGCAGTACTTC.

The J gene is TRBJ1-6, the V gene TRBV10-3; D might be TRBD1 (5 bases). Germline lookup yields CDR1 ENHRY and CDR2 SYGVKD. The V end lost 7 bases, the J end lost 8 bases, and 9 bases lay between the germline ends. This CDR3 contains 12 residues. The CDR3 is CAITAGDSPLHF. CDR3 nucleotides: TGTGCCATCACGGCGGGGGATTCACCCCTCCACTTT.

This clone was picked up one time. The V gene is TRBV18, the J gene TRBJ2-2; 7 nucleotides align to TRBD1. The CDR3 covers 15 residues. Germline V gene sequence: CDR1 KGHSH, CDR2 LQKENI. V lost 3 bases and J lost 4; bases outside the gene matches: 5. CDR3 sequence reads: CASSPVTGSTGELFF. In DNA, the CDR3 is TGTGCCAGCTCACCGGTGACAGGGTCCACCGGGGAGCTGTTTTTT.

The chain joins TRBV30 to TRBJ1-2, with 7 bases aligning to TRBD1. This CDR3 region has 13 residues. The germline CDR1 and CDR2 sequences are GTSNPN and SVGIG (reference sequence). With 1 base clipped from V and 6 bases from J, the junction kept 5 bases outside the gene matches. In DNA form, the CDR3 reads TGTGCCTGGAGTGAGGGGGCAAAGGATGGCTACACCTTC. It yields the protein CAWSEGAKDGYTF.

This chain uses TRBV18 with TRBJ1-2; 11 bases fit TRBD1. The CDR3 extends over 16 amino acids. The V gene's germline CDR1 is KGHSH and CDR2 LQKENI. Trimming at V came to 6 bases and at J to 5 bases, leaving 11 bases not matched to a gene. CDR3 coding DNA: TGTGCCAGCTCGACGCAACCCGGGACAGGGGGGTATGGCTACACCTTC. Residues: CASSTQPGTGGYGYTF.

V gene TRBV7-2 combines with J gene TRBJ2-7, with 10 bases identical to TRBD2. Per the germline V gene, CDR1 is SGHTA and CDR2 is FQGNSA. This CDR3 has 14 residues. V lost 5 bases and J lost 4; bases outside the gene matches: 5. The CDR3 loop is CASSAGLASYEQYF. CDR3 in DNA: TGTGCCAGCAGCGCGGGACTAGCGTCGTACGAGCAGTACTTC.